These T cell receptor beta chains were read from a single sample in a study of shared clonotypes between healthy human individuals. The table came from immunoSEQ multiplex PCR; TCRdb's copy has only in-frame clones and leaves some out. The table has 550,000 to 700,000 clones, more than 70% seen once; the top ten hold around 1.8%. The sample taken for sequencing was memory CD4+ T cells sorted from blood. The source of these receptors is a woman aged 25 to 39 in good health. Each CDR3 is given with its conserved first and last residue. D genes are given only for firm matches. Only some rows state a clone size, as once, few, many or a class for expanded clones.

NA	NA	TRBV6-6	TRBJ2-5	CASSYAEGSRQETQYF	TGTGCCAGCAGTTACGCTGAAGGTAGCCGACAAGAGACCCAGTACTTC
NA	NA	TRBV11-1	TRBJ2-4	CASSADIHGGDIQYF	TGTGCCAGCAGCGCAGATATACATGGAGGGGACATTCAGTACTTC
NA	NA	TRBV14	TRBJ2-3	CASSLRVVGSGDTQYF	TGTGCCAGCAGCCTTCGGGTGGTCGGGAGTGGAGATACGCAGTATTTT
NA	NA	TRBV5-8	TRBJ2-1	CASSLWGEQFF	TGTGCCAGCAGCTTGTGGGGTGAGCAGTTCTTC
NA	NA	TRBV19	TRBJ1-2	CASGVGVYGYTF	TGTGCCAGTGGGGTGGGGGTCTATGGCTACACCTTC
TRBD1	NA	TRBV27	TRBJ2-7	CASSHLGTGGNEQYF	TGTGCCAGCAGTCATCTCGGGACAGGGGGCAACGAGCAGTACTTC
NA	NA	TRBV2	TRBJ1-5	CASRRGEGNQPQHF	TGTGCCAGCAGACGCGGGGAGGGGAATCAGCCCCAGCATTTT
NA	NA	TRBV27	TRBJ2-1	CASSLGAVSYNEQFF	TGTGCCAGCAGTTTAGGGGCTGTGTCTTACAATGAGCAGTTCTTC
TRBD1	NA	TRBV29-1	TRBJ1-3	CSVAGTGDTIYF	TGCAGCGTTGCCGGGACAGGGGACACCATATATTTT
NA	NA	TRBV11-3	TRBJ2-2	CASSSSGSANTGELFF	TGTGCCAGCAGCTCCTCAGGTTCGGCGAACACCGGGGAGCTGTTTTTT
TRBD1	NA	TRBV4-1	TRBJ2-6	CASSRQGEVSGANVLTF	TGCGCCAGCAGCCGACAGGGGGAAGTCTCTGGGGCCAACGTCCTGACTTTC
NA	NA	TRBV5-1	TRBJ2-2	CASGGDTGELFF	TGCGCCAGCGGCGGGGACACCGGGGAGCTGTTTTTT
NA	NA	TRBV28	TRBJ2-1	CATRGTLHNEQFF	TGTGCCACCCGCGGGACGCTCCACAATGAGCAGTTCTTC
TRBD1	NA	TRBV5-1	TRBJ2-7	CASSLGDRALYEQYF	TGCGCCAGCAGCTTAGGGGACAGGGCACTCTACGAGCAGTACTTC
NA	NA	TRBV19	TRBJ1-5	CASSPGRRAGNQPQHF	TGTGCCAGTAGTCCGGGACGGAGGGCGGGCAATCAGCCCCAGCATTTT
NA	many	TRBV6-5	TRBJ2-1	CASRPRWGVVNEQFF	TGTGCCAGTCGGCCGCGATGGGGGGTGGTAAATGAGCAGTTCTTC
TRBD1	NA	TRBV7-2	TRBJ1-6	CASRTDRGANSPLHF	TGTGCCAGCCGAACCGACAGGGGCGCTAATTCACCCCTCCACTTT
TRBD1	NA	TRBV5-1	TRBJ2-5	CASKLTGVLETQYF	TGCGCCAGCAAGTTAACAGGGGTTTTGGAGACCCAGTACTTC
NA	NA	TRBV5-8	TRBJ2-2	CASSLSSIHTGELFF	TGTGCCAGCAGCTTGTCGTCGATACACACCGGGGAGCTGTTTTTT
NA	NA	TRBV5-1	TRBJ2-1	CASSRLGNNEQFF	TGCGCCAGCAGCAGACTGGGAAACAATGAGCAGTTCTTC
TRBD2	NA	TRBV27	TRBJ2-1	CASSLSSSGRYNEQFF	TGTGCCAGCAGTTTATCCTCTAGCGGGAGGTACAATGAGCAGTTCTTC
NA	once	TRBV25-1	TRBJ2-3	CASSLEGGQRLDTQYF	TGTGCCAGCAGTCTCGAGGGGGGGCAGCGTTTAGATACGCAGTATTTT
NA	NA	TRBV6-5	TRBJ2-5	CASSYRQGETQYF	TGTGCCAGCAGTTACCGGCAAGGGGAGACCCAGTACTTC
NA	many	TRBV19	TRBJ1-5	CASISAGGQPQHF	TGTGCCAGTATCTCAGCGGGGGGCCAGCCCCAGCATTTT
NA	NA	TRBV19	TRBJ2-7	CASSQTGSYEQYF	TGTGCCAGTAGTCAAACAGGCTCCTACGAGCAGTACTTC
TRBD1	few	TRBV5-6	TRBJ1-4	CASSLDRGNLNEKLFF	TGTGCCAGCAGCTTGGACAGGGGAAATCTTAATGAAAAACTGTTTTTT
NA	few	TRBV6-6	TRBJ1-5	CASSYGGGSQPQHF	TGTGCCAGCAGTTACGGGGGGGGAAGTCAGCCCCAGCATTTT
NA	NA	TRBV7-3	TRBJ2-3	CASSKTGYTDTQYF	TGTGCCAGCAGCAAGACAGGATACACAGATACGCAGTATTTT
TRBD2	NA	TRBV11-2	TRBJ2-1	CASSLTSAEQFF	TGTGCCAGCAGCTTGACTAGCGCTGAGCAGTTCTTC
TRBD1	NA	TRBV6-5	TRBJ1-5	CASSQDRVNQPQHF	TGTGCCAGCAGTCAAGACAGGGTCAATCAGCCCCAGCATTTT
NA	NA	TRBV4-1	TRBJ2-7	CASSQPAVSVARIGPYEQYF	TGCGCCAGCAGCCAGCCCGCCGTTAGCGTCGCTAGAATTGGTCCCTACGAGCAGTACTTC
TRBD1	NA	TRBV28	TRBJ1-1	CASSSYGRGQMNTEAFF	TGTGCCAGCAGTTCGTACGGCAGGGGGCAGATGAACACTGAAGCTTTCTTT
TRBD1	NA	TRBV30	TRBJ1-5	CAWSVGTGVPYSNQPQHF	TGTGCCTGGAGTGTTGGGACAGGGGTTCCTTATAGCAATCAGCCCCAGCATTTT
NA	NA	TRBV5-1	TRBJ2-1	CASSGSSYNEQFF	TGCGCCAGCAGCGGGAGCTCCTACAATGAGCAGTTCTTC
NA	NA	TRBV27	TRBJ1-2	CASSFGSAANYGYTF	TGTGCCAGCAGTTTTGGGAGCGCAGCTAACTATGGCTACACCTTC